Below, 4 T cell receptor beta chains from the same sample are listed, as sequenced in a study of CD8 T cells in ankylosing spondylitis. No antigen has been identified for these receptors. TCRdb re-derived calls from the 5' RACE reads in MiXCR, one entry per CDR3 protein. The sample carries 390,000 or so distinct CDR3 sequences, 20% to 25% recorded once. Study-wide results and caveats: A TCR beta motif made of several highly homologous variants seemed typical of ankylosing spondylitis blood.

Material for sequencing was blood, either unsorted or a sorted T cell fraction (not recorded which). Every receptor here comes from a male donor with ankylosing spondylitis.

This rearrangement joins TRBV5-1 to TRBJ1-6; D uncertain. Germline loops: CDR1 SGHRS, CDR2 YFSETQ. The CDR3 is made up of 15 amino acids. The V end was cut by 2 bases, the J end by 9 bases, with 15 bases between. This CDR3 is CASSLGPQRSSPLHF. The CDR3 bases are TGCGCCAGCAGCTTAGGGCCCCAACGAAGTTCACCCCTCCACTTT.

The chain links TRBV20-1 to TRBJ1-2; D not resolved. Germline V gene sequence: CDR1 DFQATT, CDR2 SNEGSKA (reference sequence). The CDR3 is 12 residues long. V was cut by 6 bases and J by 0 bases, with 8 bases left in between. CDR3 bases: TGCAGTGCCAGAACTGCTAACTATGGCTACACCTTC. As protein: CSARTANYGYTF.

This clonotype was seen at least ten times. V and J are TRBV24-1 and TRBJ2-3; D not resolved. CDR3 length equals 12 residues. The germline gives CDR1 KGHDR, CDR2 SFDVKD. V was pared by 5 bases and J by 2 bases, with 4 bases between. This chain's CDR3 is CATSGDTDTQYF. For the CDR3, the DNA is TGTGCCACCAGTGGGGACACAGATACGCAGTATTTT.

This clonotype was seen only a few times. V is TRBV21-1 and J is TRBJ2-3; TRBD2 was called by the table and not checked on the DNA. TRBV21-1 is a documented pseudogene. The CDR3 contains 17 residues. The DNA for the CDR3 is TGTGCCAGCAGCAAAGAGAGCAGCGGGAGGGAGGCAGATACGCAGTATTTT. This translates into CASSKESSGREADTQYF.